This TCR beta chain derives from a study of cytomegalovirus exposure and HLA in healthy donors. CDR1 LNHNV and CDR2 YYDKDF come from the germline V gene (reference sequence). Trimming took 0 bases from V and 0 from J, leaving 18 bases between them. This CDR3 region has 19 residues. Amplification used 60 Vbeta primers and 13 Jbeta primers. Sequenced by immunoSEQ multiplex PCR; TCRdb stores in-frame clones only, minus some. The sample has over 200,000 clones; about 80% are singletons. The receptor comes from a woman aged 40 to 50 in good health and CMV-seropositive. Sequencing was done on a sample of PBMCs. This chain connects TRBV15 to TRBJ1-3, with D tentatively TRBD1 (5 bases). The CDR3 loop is CATSRDYGTSTYSGNTIYF. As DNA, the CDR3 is TGTGCCACCAGCAGAGATTACGGGACTAGCACCTACTCTGGAAACACCATATATTTT.